The 15 T cell receptor beta chains presented below share a single source sample, sequenced in a study of CD8+ T cells in alopecia areata listed by TCRdb under 2018. The sample's time point label, in plain terms: 20 to 30 weeks on oral tofacitinib. The treatment or condition label for this specimen denotes: oral pan-JAK inhibitor, 5-10 mg twice daily. Library generation was performed with the immunoSEQ multiplex PCR assay. RNA was extracted from all samples and reverse transcribed into cDNA as template for TCR sequencing. TCRdb mirrors the immuneACCESS table, restricted to in-frame sequences. Some clones are absent from its copies; in checked studies, under half trace to an unresolved V gene, and the reason for the others is unknown. This sample is represented by over 150,000 clones; less than 70% of them were singletons. The ten largest clones capture approximately 11% of the sample. The material was CD8+ T cells sorted from blood, obtained at week 24, from a patient treated with tofacitinib. The source is a human donor with alopecia areata.

The V gene is TRBV7-2, the J gene TRBJ2-7, with 7 bases lining up with TRBD2. The CDR3 is 12 amino acids. Germline loops: CDR1 SGHTA, CDR2 FQGNSA. The V and J ends lost 1 base and 6 bases, in that order; junction bases with no gene match: 0. CDR3 region: CASSLGGGEQYF. The CDR3 DNA follows: TGTGCCAGCAGCTTAGGGGGGGGCGAGCAGTACTTC.

J is TRBJ1-1 and V is TRBV4-3; D is possibly TRBD1 (5 bases). The CDR3 spans 13 residues. The germline gives CDR1 LGHNA, CDR2 YSLEER. The V gene lost 6 bases and the J gene lost 2 bases, with 10 bases spanning the gap. CDR3 bases: TGCGCCAGCAGTCTCGGGGACAACACTGAAGCTTTCTTT. Amino acid sequence: CASSLGDNTEAFF.

This clone was seen more than once but under ten times. The chain is built from TRBV25-1 and TRBJ1-5; D gene unclear. This CDR3 has 14 amino acids. The V gene's germline CDR1 is MGHDK and CDR2 SYGVNS. Trimming shortened V by 2 bases and J by 5 bases, and 10 bases separated the two germline ends. This CDR3 reads CASSEDELDQPQHF. DNA of the CDR3: TGTGCCAGCAGTGAAGATGAACTCGATCAGCCCCAGCATTTT. The full variable domain, its missing parts supplied by reference TRBV25-1 and TRBJ1-5, is EADIYQTPRYLVIGTGKKITLECSQTMGHDKMYWYQQDPGMELHLIHYSYGVNSTEKGDLSSESTVSRIRTEHFPLTLESARPSHTSQYLCASSEDELDQPQHFGDGTRLSIL.

The table lists this clone with a few counts. This chain joins TRBV9 and TRBJ2-3; D ambiguous. Germline loops: CDR1 SGDLS, CDR2 YYNGEE. The CDR3 has 16 amino acids. Trimming removed 1 base from V and 2 bases from J, with 14 bases in between. CDR3 coding DNA: TGTGCCAGCAGCGTATTGGCGGCTGGGAACACAGATACGCAGTATTTT. Its translation is CASSVLAAGNTDTQYF.

This chain links TRBV27 with TRBJ1-5, with 9 bases matching TRBD1. CDR1 is MNHEY and CDR2 is SMNVEV in the germline V gene (reference sequence). This CDR3 is 14 amino acids long. Trimming removed 9 bases from V and 4 bases from J; junction bases left unmatched: 7. CDR3 coding DNA: TGTGCCAGTAAATTAGGACAGGGGAATCAGCCCCAGCATTTT. Its translation is CASKLGQGNQPQHF.

About this clone: Other DNA sequences in the same sample also yield this CDR3. The chain carries TRBV29-1 and TRBJ2-5; D uncertain. The length of the CDR3 is 12 residues. In germline, CDR1 is SQVTM, CDR2 ANQGSEA. The V end lost 3 bases, the J end lost 5 bases, and 10 bases lay between the germline ends. CDR3 sequence: CSVEGLQETQYF. CDR3 coding DNA: TGCAGCGTTGAGGGGTTGCAGGAGACCCAGTACTTC.

CDR3 amino acids: CASSFLTEADTQYF. The CDR3 DNA follows: TGTGCCAGCAGCTTCCTGACGGAGGCAGATACGCAGTATTTT. The chain recombines TRBV11-1 with TRBJ2-3, with D maybe TRBD2 (5 bases). In germline, CDR1 is SGHAT, CDR2 FQDESV (reference sequence). Trimming shortened V by 3 bases and J by 4 bases, and 11 bases separated the two germline ends. There are 14 residues in the CDR3. Drawing the rest from reference TRBV11-1 and TRBJ2-3, the complete variable domain is EAEVAQSPRYKITEKSQAVAFWCDPISGHATLYWYRQILGQGPELLVQFQDESVVDDSQLPKDRFSAERLKGVDSTLKIQPAELGDSAMYLCASSFLTEADTQYFGPGTRLTVL.

Only a few counts were recorded for this clone. V and J are TRBV9 and TRBJ1-2, with 10 bases that match TRBD1. This CDR3 comprises 16 residues. From germline, CDR1 is SGDLS and CDR2 YYNGEE. V gave up 3 bases and J gave up 3 bases; unmatched junction bases: 8. CDR3 residues: CASSAAMTGGDYGYTF. CDR3 in DNA: TGTGCCAGCAGCGCAGCCATGACAGGGGGCGACTATGGCTACACCTTC.

This clone was seen only a few times. The chain carries TRBV10-3 and TRBJ1-5; 8 positions agree with TRBD1. Germline assignment: CDR1 ENHRY and CDR2 SYGVKD. The V segment lost 3 bases and the J segment 1 base; nucleotides outside the gene matches: 5. The length of the CDR3 is 16 residues. The CDR3 region is CAISDGTGGSNQPQHF. The CDR3 nucleotides read TGTGCCATCAGTGATGGAACAGGGGGGAGCAATCAGCCCCAGCATTTT.

The V gene is TRBV9, the J gene TRBJ2-1; no clear D gene. Germline V gene sequence: CDR1 SGDLS, CDR2 YYNGEE. This CDR3 spans 13 amino acids. V lost 10 bases and J 0 bases, leaving 11 bases between the germline ends. The CDR3 reads CAVESVSYNEQFF. The DNA for the CDR3 is TGTGCCGTAGAGTCGGTCTCCTACAATGAGCAGTTCTTC.

The rearrangement joins TRBV29-1 to TRBJ1-2; D is unresolved. Germline CDR1 and CDR2: SQVTM and ANQGSEA. V was cut by 3 bases and J by 6 bases, with 8 bases left in between. The CDR3 is 11 amino acids. The CDR3 bases are TGCAGCGTTGACGAGGGAAATGGCTACACCTTC. Its protein product is CSVDEGNGYTF.

In its sample, this clone was seen once. The chain has TRBV11-2 and TRBJ2-1; D is undetermined. The CDR3 sequence is 13 residues long. V was cut by 3 bases and J by 7 bases, with 10 bases left in between. Germline CDR1 reads SGHAT; CDR2 reads FQNNGV. DNA of the CDR3: TGTGCCAGCAGCTTGGCCTCCGGGAATGAGCAGTTCTTC. Translated, it gives CASSLASGNEQFF.

This clone is a singleton in its sample. V usage is TRBV7-9 and J usage is TRBJ1-6; D is perhaps TRBD1 (5 bases). CDR3 length: 15 residues. With 0 bases removed from V and 11 bases from J, the gap between germline ends came to 14 bases. Germline V CDR1 and CDR2: SEHNR, FQNEAQ (reference sequence). The CDR3 region has the DNA TGTGCCAGCAGCTTAGCCGAGGGGCTCGTACCACCCCTCCACTTT. It codes for CASSLAEGLVPPLHF. Filled out from reference TRBV7-9 and TRBJ1-6, the complete variable domain reads DTGVSQNPRHKITKRGQNVTFRCDPISEHNRLYWYRQTLGQGPEFLTYFQNEAQLEKSRLLSDRFSAERPKGSFSTLEIQRTEQGDSAMYLCASSLAEGLVPPLHFGNGTRLTVT.

This chain uses TRBV25-1 with TRBJ2-7; D is ambiguous. The V gene's germline CDR1 is MGHDK and CDR2 SYGVNS. The CDR3 has 12 residues. Between the trimmed V and J ends, which lost 3 bases and 6 bases, there was a span of 9 bases. The CDR3 loop is CASSDPPLEQYF. CDR3 nucleotides: TGTGCCAGCAGTGACCCTCCTCTCGAGCAGTACTTC.

V gene TRBV11-2 combines with J gene TRBJ1-2, with D unclear. This CDR3 region has 15 residues. Between the trimmed V and J ends, which lost 3 bases and 6 bases, there was a span of 17 bases. Germline loops: CDR1 SGHAT, CDR2 FQNNGV. In DNA form, the CDR3 reads TGTGCCAGCAGCTTCGGGCCAGACCTCTGGGATGGCTACACCTTC. This codes for CASSFGPDLWDGYTF.